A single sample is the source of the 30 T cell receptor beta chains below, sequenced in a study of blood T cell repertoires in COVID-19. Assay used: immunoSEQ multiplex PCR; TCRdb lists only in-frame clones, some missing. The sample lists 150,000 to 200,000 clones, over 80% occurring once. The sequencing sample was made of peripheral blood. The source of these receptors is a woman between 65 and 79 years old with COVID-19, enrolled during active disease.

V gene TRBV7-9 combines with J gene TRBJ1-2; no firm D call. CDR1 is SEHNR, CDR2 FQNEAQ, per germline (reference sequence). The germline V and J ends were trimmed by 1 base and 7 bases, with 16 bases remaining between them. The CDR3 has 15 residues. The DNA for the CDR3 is TGTGCCAGCAGCTTAGAGGGCGGGCCCTGGAGTGGCTACACCTTC. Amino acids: CASSLEGGPWSGYTF. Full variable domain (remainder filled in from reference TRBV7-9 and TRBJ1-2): DTGVSQNPRHKITKRGQNVTFRCDPISEHNRLYWYRQTLGQGPEFLTYFQNEAQLEKSRLLSDRFSAERPKGSFSTLEIQRTEQGDSAMYLCASSLEGGPWSGYTFGSGTRLTVV.

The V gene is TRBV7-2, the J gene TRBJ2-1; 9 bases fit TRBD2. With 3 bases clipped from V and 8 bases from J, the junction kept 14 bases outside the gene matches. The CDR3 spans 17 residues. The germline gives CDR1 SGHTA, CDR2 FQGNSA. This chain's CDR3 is CASSFEPSAGGLDEQFF. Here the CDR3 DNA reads TGTGCCAGCAGCTTTGAACCCTCCGCGGGAGGGTTGGATGAGCAGTTCTTC.

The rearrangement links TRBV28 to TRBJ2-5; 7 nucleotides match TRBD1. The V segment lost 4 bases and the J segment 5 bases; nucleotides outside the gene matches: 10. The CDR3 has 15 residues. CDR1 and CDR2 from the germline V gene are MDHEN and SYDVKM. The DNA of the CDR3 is TGTGCCAGCAGTTCAGACGGACAGGCTCTGGAGACCCAGTACTTC. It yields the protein CASSSDGQALETQYF.

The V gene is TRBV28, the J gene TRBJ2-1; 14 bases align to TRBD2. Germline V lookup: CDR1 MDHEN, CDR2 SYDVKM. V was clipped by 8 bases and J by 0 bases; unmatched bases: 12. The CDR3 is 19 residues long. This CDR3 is CASLPTSGRASGSYNEQFF. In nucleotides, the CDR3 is TGTGCCAGCCTACCGACTAGCGGGAGGGCCTCGGGCTCCTACAATGAGCAGTTCTTC.

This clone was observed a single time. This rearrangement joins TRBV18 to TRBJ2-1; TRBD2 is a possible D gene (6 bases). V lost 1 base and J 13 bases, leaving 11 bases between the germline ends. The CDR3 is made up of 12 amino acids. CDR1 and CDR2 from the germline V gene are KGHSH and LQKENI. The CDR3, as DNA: TGTGCCAGCTCACCACAGACTAGTAATCAGTTCTTC. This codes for CASSPQTSNQFF.

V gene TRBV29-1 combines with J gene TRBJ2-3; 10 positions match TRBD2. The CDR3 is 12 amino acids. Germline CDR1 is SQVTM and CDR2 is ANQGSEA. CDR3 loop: CSGTSGTDTQYF. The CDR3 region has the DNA TGCAGTGGGACTAGCGGCACAGATACGCAGTATTTT.

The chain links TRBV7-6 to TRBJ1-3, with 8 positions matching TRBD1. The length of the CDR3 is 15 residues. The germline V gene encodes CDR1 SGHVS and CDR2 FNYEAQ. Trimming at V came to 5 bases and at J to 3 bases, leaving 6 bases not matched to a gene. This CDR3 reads CASSRGTGGGNTIYF. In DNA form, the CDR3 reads TGTGCCAGCAGCCGCGGGACAGGTGGTGGAAACACCATATATTTT.

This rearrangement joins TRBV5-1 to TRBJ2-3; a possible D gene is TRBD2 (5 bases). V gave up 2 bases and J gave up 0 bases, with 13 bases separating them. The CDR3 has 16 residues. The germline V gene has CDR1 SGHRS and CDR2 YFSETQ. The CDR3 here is CASSFDKGASTDTQYF. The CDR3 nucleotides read TGCGCCAGCAGCTTCGACAAGGGAGCTAGCACAGATACGCAGTATTTT.

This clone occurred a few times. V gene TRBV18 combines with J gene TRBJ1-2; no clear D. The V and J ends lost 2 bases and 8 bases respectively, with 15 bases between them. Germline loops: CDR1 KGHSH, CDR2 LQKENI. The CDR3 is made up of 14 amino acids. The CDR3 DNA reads TGTGCCAGCTCACCAGAGGCCGAACCTCCCGGCTACACCTTC. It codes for CASSPEAEPPGYTF.

CDR3 residues: CASRVTKLAVGELFF. The CDR3 DNA reads as TGTGCCAGCAGAGTCACAAAATTAGCGGTCGGGGAGCTGTTTTTT. J is TRBJ2-2 and V is TRBV6-5, with a tentative D call TRBD2 (6 bases). The CDR3 extends over 15 amino acids. CDR1 is MNHEY, CDR2 SVGAGI, per germline. V shed 6 bases and J shed 7 bases, with 18 bases lying between them.

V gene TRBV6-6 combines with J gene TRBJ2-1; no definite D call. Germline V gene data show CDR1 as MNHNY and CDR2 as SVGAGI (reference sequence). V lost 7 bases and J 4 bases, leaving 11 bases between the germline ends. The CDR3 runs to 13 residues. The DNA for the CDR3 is TGTGCCAGCACTGGAGAGATATACAATGAGCAGTTCTTC. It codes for CASTGEIYNEQFF.

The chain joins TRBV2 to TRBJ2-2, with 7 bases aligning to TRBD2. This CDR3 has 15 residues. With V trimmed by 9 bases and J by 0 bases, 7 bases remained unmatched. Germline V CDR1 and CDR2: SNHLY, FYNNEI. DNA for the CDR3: TGTGCCAGAAGAAGACTAGCTACGAACACCGGGGAGCTGTTTTTT. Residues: CARRRLATNTGELFF.

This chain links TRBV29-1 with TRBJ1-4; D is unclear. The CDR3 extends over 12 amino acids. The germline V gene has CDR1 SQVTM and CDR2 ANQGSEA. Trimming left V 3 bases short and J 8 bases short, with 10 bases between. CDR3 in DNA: TGCAGCGTTGAGGGAGGGAGAGAAAAACTGTTTTTT. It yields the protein CSVEGGREKLFF.

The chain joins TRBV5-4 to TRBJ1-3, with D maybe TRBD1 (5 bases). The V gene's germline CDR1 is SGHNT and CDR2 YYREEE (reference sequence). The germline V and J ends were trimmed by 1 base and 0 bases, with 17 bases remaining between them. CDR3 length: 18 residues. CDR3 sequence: CASSLSPGGASSGNTIYF. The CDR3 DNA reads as TGTGCCAGCAGCTTGTCCCCTGGAGGGGCGAGCTCTGGAAACACCATATATTTT.

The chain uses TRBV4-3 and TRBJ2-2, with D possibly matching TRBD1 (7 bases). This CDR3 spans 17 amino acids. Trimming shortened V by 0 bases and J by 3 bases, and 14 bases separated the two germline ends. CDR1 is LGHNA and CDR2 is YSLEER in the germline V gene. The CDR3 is CASSQDRGRGDTGELFF. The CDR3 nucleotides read TGCGCCAGCAGCCAAGATCGGGGCAGGGGGGACACCGGGGAGCTGTTTTTT.

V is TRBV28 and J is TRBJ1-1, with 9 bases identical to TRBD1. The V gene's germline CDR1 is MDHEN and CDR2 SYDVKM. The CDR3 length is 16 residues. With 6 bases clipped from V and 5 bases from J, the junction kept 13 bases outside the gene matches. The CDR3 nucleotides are TGTGCCAGCAGCCTCGGACCGGGACAGGGTGGAACTGAAGCTTTCTTT. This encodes CASSLGPGQGGTEAFF.

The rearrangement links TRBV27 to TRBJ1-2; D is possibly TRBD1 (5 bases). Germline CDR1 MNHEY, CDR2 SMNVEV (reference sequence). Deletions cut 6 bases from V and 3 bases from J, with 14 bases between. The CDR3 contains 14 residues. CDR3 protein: CASRGLRSDYGYTF. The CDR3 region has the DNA TGTGCCAGCAGGGGGCTACGGTCGGACTATGGCTACACCTTC.

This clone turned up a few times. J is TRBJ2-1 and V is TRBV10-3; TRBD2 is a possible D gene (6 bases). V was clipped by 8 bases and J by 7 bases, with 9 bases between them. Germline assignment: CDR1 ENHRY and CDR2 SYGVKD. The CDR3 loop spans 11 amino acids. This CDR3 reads CAILAGNEQFF. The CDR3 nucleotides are TGTGCCATCTTGGCGGGGAATGAGCAGTTCTTC.

CDR3 DNA sequence: TGCGCCAGCAGCCTGAGACCCAGGGTGGGATTTAACAATGAGCAGTTCTTC. Translation: CASSLRPRVGFNNEQFF. The J gene is TRBJ2-1, the V gene TRBV5-1; D perhaps matches TRBD1 (5 bases). CDR3 length: 17 residues. Germline V lookup: CDR1 SGHRS, CDR2 YFSETQ. V was clipped by 4 bases and J by 5 bases, with 22 bases between them.

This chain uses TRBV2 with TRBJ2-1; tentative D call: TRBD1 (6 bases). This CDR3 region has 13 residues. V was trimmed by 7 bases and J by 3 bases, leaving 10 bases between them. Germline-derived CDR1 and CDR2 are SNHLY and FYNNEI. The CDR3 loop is CASNPTGYNEQFF. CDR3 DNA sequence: TGTGCCAGCAACCCGACAGGCTACAATGAGCAGTTCTTC.

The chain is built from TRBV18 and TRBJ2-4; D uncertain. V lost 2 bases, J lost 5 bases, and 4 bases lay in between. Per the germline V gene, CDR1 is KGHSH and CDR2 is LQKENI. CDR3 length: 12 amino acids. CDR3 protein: CASSPEENIQYF. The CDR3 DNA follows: TGTGCCAGCTCACCAGAGGAAAACATTCAGTACTTC. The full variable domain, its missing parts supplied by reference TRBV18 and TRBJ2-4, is NAGVMQNPRHLVRRRGQEARLRCSPMKGHSHVYWYRQLPEEGLKFMVYLQKENIIDESGMPKERFSAEFPKEGPSILRIQQVVRGDSAAYFCASSPEENIQYFGAGTRLSVL.

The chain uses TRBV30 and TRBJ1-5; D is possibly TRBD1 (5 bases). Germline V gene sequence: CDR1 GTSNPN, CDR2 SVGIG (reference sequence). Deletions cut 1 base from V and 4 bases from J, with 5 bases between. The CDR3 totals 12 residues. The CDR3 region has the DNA TGTGCCTGGAGTGAGGGGAATCAGCCCCAGCATTTT. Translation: CAWSEGNQPQHF.

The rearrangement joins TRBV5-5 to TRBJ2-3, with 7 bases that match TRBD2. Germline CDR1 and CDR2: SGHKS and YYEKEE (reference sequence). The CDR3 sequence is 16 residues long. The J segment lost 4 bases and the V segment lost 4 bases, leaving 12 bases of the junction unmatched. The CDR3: CASSPGTIQSSDTQYF. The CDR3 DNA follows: TGTGCCAGCAGCCCAGGGACTATACAGTCATCAGATACGCAGTATTTT.

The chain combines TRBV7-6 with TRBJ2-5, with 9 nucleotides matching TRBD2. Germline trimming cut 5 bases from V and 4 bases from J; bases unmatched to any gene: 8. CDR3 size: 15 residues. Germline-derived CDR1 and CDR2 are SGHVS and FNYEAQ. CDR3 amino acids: CASSPISGSGETQYF. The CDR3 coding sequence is TGTGCCAGCAGCCCCATTAGCGGGAGCGGAGAGACCCAGTACTTC.

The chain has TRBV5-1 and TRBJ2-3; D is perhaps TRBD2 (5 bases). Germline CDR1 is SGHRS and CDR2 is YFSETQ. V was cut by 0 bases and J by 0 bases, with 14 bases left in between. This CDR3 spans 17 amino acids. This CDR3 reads CASSLAPAARSTDTQYF. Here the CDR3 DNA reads TGCGCCAGCAGCTTGGCGCCAGCGGCACGCAGCACAGATACGCAGTATTTT.

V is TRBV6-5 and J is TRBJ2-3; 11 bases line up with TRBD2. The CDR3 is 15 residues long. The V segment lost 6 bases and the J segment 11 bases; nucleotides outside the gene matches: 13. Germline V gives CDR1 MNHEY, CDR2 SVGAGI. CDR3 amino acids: CASSLMTSGTLGQYF. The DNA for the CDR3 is TGTGCCAGCAGCCTGATGACTAGCGGGACTCTGGGGCAGTATTTT.

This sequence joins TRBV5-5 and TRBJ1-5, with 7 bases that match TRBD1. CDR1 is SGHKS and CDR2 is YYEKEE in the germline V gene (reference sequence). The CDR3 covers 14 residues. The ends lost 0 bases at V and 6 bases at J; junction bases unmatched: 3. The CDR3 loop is CASSLEGAGQPQHF. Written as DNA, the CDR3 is TGTGCCAGCAGCTTGGAGGGGGCCGGTCAGCCCCAGCATTTT.

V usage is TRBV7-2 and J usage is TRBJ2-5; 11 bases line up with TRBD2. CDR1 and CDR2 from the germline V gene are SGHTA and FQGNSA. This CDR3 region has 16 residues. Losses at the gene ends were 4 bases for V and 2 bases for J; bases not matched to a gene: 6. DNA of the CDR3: TGTGCCAGCAGCTCCCCGGGACTAGCGGCACAAGAGACCCAGTACTTC. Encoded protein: CASSSPGLAAQETQYF.

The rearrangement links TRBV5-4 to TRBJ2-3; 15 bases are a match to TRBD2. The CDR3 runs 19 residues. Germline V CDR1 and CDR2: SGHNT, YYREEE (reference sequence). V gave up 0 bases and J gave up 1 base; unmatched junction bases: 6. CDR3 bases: TGTGCCAGCAGCTTGGGTCCGGGACTAGCGGGAGGACGCACAGATACGCAGTATTTT. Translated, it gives CASSLGPGLAGGRTDTQYF.

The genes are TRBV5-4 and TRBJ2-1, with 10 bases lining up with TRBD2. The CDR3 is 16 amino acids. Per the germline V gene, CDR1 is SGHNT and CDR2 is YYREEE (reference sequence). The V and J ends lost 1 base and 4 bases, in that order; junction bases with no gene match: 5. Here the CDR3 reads CASSLRASGSYNEQFF. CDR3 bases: TGTGCCAGCAGCTTGAGGGCTAGCGGGAGTTACAATGAGCAGTTCTTC.